The clone carrying this TCR beta chain showed up many times. As yet, its antigen is unknown. Germline V lookup: CDR1 DFQATT, CDR2 SNEGSKA (reference sequence). CDR3 length: 12 amino acids. The germline V and J ends were trimmed by 6 bases and 6 bases, with 12 bases remaining between them. This specimen belongs to a study of neurological immune-mediated disorders. Overall study results and limits: Among 34 multiple sclerosis patients, phylogenetic grouping put the repertoires of 18 into a single related-CDR3 cluster, a possible signature. HTLV-1-associated myelopathy had the most TCR clonal expansion, and multiple sclerosis had the least, less than healthy controls.

Synthesis of cDNA was carried out by template-switch 5'RACE. The reaction used 10-nucleotide random UMIs. Each sequencing run yielded over 190 million TCR-beta sequences from 15-18 subjects. From the 5' RACE reads, TCRdb called clonotypes with MiXCR, one entry per CDR3 protein. The repertoire has 65,000 to 85,000 distinct CDR3 sequences, 4.5% to 7.5% of them found once; the top ten carry 6.5% to 9.5%. As to time point: longitudinal time-point 2. This chain connects TRBV20-1 to TRBJ2-1, with D tentatively TRBD2 (6 bases). This clonotype originated in a woman aged 60 to 75 with multiple sclerosis. Sequencing used PBMCs. For the CDR3, the DNA is TGCAGTGCCAGAAGACTAGTCAATGAGCAGTTCTTC. It codes for CSARRLVNEQFF.